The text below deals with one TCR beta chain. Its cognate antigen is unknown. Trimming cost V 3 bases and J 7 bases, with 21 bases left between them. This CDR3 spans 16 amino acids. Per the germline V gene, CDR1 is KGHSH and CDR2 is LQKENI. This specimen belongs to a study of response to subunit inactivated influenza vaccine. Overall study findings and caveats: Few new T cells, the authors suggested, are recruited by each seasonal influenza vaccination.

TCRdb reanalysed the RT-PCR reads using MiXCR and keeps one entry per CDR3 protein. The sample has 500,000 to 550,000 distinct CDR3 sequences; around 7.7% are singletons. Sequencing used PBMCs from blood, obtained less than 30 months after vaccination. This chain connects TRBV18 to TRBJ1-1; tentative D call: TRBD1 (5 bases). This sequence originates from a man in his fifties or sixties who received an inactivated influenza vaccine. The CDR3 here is CASSPYGAQGPNEAFF. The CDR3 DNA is TGTGCCAGCTCACCCTATGGGGCGCAGGGCCCTAATGAAGCTTTCTTT.